The 17 T cell receptor beta chains below were found in one sample sequenced in a study of blood T cells in healthy people across ages. A sample-barcoded 5' primer and a J-beta primer mix were used in a second PCR of about 6 to 12 cycles. MiXCR, run by TCRdb on the 5' RACE reads, gives a single entry per CDR3 protein. The sample comprises roughly 830,000 distinct CDR3 sequences, around 68% of which are singletons, and 25% to 35% rests with the top ten. Sequenced: blood. The receptors were sampled from a man under 40 in good health.

The chain employs TRBV20-1 and TRBJ2-5; TRBD2 aligns across 8 bases. This CDR3 region has 14 residues. Germline trimming cut 5 bases from V and 7 bases from J; bases unmatched to any gene: 12. The germline CDR1 and CDR2 sequences are DFQATT and SNEGSKA (reference sequence). This CDR3 reads CSAHGGGRDLTQYF. As DNA, the CDR3 is TGCAGTGCTCACGGGGGGGGAAGGGATTTGACCCAGTACTTC.

CDR3 loop: CASSQDTSWGNEQFF. CDR3 sequence (DNA): TGCGCCAGCAGCCAAGACACCTCCTGGGGCAATGAGCAGTTCTTC. The chain has TRBV4-3 and TRBJ2-1, with D hard to call. With 0 bases removed from V and 6 bases from J, the gap between germline ends came to 12 bases. The CDR3 has 15 residues. CDR1 LGHNA and CDR2 YSLEER come from the germline V gene.

This clonotype has only a few counts. The chain combines TRBV12-5 with TRBJ1-2, with D uncertain. The CDR3 spans 12 residues. Germline CDR1 LGHNT, CDR2 FRNRAP. Trimming cost V 1 base and J 4 bases, with 4 bases left between them. The CDR3: CASGLAGYGYTF. In nucleotides, the CDR3 is TGTGCTAGTGGTTTGGCGGGCTATGGCTACACCTTC.

The rearrangement links TRBV4-3 to TRBJ2-3; D remains unclear. The CDR3 runs to 13 residues. The V and J ends lost 0 bases and 6 bases respectively, with 7 bases between them. Germline V gene lookup returns CDR1 LGHNA and CDR2 YSLEER. The CDR3 is CASSQEMDDTQYF. The CDR3 coding sequence is TGCGCCAGCAGCCAAGAAATGGACGATACGCAGTATTTT.

V usage is TRBV5-6 and J usage is TRBJ2-5; TRBD1 might be the D (6 bases). The DNA end favors TRBJ2-7, so the J call may be wrong. The CDR3 is 15 amino acids. Germline-derived CDR1 and CDR2 are SGHDT and YYEEEE. CDR3 amino acids: CASSFRPGADYEQYF. The CDR3 nucleotides are TGTGCCAGCAGCTTTCGACCAGGGGCGGACTACGAGCAGTACTTC.

The chain uses TRBV6-2 or TRBV6-3 and TRBJ2-2, with 13 nucleotides matching TRBD2. CDR1 and CDR2 from the germline V gene are MNHEY and SVGEGT. The CDR3 loop spans 15 amino acids. The V and J ends lost 7 bases and 6 bases, in that order; junction bases with no gene match: 5. The CDR3 DNA follows: TGTGCCAGCAAGTTAGGACTAGCGGGGGCCGGGGAGCTGTTTTTT. It specifies CASKLGLAGAGELFF.

This chain joins TRBV14 and TRBJ1-2, with 8 bases that match TRBD1. Germline lookup yields CDR1 SGHDN and CDR2 FVKESK. The length of the CDR3 is 16 residues. V was clipped by 4 bases and J by 5 bases; unmatched bases: 12. Here the CDR3 DNA reads TGTGCCAGCAGCCGATCGATCCGGGACAGGAATTATGGCTACACCTTC. Translating gives CASSRSIRDRNYGYTF.

This rearrangement joins TRBV9 to TRBJ2-5; D uncertain. Germline assignment: CDR1 SGDLS and CDR2 YYNGEE. V was clipped by 2 bases and J by 2 bases, with 7 bases between them. The CDR3 is 13 residues long. The CDR3 DNA reads as TGTGCCAGCAGCGTGGCATCTCAAGAGACCCAGTACTTC. Encoded protein: CASSVASQETQYF.

This clonotype turned up a few times. The V call is TRBV6-2 or TRBV6-3, the J call TRBJ2-7; no definite D call. The germline V gene encodes CDR1 MNHEY and CDR2 SVGEGT. V was trimmed by 4 bases and J by 0 bases, leaving 13 bases between them. The CDR3 sequence is 15 residues long. The DNA of the CDR3 is TGTGCCAGCAGTTCTCTAGAATCAATCTCCTACGAGCAGTACTTC. It yields the protein CASSSLESISYEQYF.

CDR3 amino acids: CSAPRPLAGGYYEQYF. As DNA, the CDR3 is TGCAGTGCCCCACGACCCTTGGCGGGGGGTTATTACGAGCAGTACTTC. The chain carries TRBV20-1 and TRBJ2-7, with 8 positions matching TRBD2. The CDR3 consists of 16 residues. The germline gives CDR1 DFQATT, CDR2 SNEGSKA (reference sequence). V dropped 6 bases and J dropped 4; count of bases not matched to a gene: 17.

This clonotype was observed a single time. The gene calls are TRBV4-3 and TRBJ2-6, with D tentatively TRBD2 (5 bases). This CDR3 is 16 amino acids long. The V gene's germline CDR1 is LGHNA and CDR2 YSLEER. V lost 4 bases to trimming and J lost 4 bases, with 14 bases between them. CDR3 loop: CASSLLRGTGANVLTF. CDR3 coding DNA: TGCGCCAGCAGCCTTCTTCGGGGAACGGGGGCCAACGTCCTGACTTTC.

This clonotype appeared a single time. This chain links TRBV20-1 with TRBJ2-7, with 9 bases matching TRBD2. Germline trimming cut 3 bases from V and 6 bases from J; bases unmatched to any gene: 6. Germline lookup yields CDR1 DFQATT and CDR2 SNEGSKA (reference sequence). The CDR3 is 13 residues long. CDR3 in DNA: TGCAGTGCTAGCGCGGGGGGGGCCAGCGAGCAGTACTTC. Translated, it gives CSASAGGASEQYF.

V and J are TRBV4-3 and TRBJ2-5; either TRBD1 or TRBD2 may supply D (6 bases each). V lost 0 bases and J lost 2, with 10 bases in between. Germline CDR1 reads LGHNA; CDR2 reads YSLEER. The length of the CDR3 is 15 residues. DNA of the CDR3: TGCGCCAGCAGCCAAGATCAAGGGGGGCAAGAGACCCAGTACTTC. Translating gives CASSQDQGGQETQYF.

The V and J genes are TRBV12-3 or TRBV12-4 and TRBJ1-2; D may be TRBD1 (5 bases). The germline V and J ends were trimmed by 3 bases and 6 bases, with 17 bases remaining between them. This CDR3 spans 15 amino acids. CDR3 residues: CASSFPPGSSHGYTF. CDR3 DNA: TGTGCCAGCAGTTTCCCTCCAGGGTCCTCCCATGGCTACACCTTC.

In DNA, the CDR3 is TGTGCCAGCAACCCAGGAGGGTTCCTCACAGATACGCAGTATTTT. Residues: CASNPGGFLTDTQYF. V is TRBV7-2 and J is TRBJ2-3; a weak D match, TRBD2 (6 bases). V gave up 7 bases and J gave up 2 bases, with 16 bases separating them. The CDR3 contains 15 residues. Germline CDR1 SGHTA, CDR2 FQGNSA.

The V gene is TRBV25-1, the J gene TRBJ2-1; 7 nucleotides match TRBD2. V shed 8 bases, J shed 0 bases, and the junction held 1 base outside the gene matches. Looked up from germline, CDR1 is MGHDK and CDR2 is SYGVNS. The CDR3 loop spans 13 amino acids. The CDR3 sequence: CASRDYSYNEQFF. CDR3 in DNA: TGTGCCAGCCGGGACTACTCCTACAATGAGCAGTTCTTC.

The V gene is TRBV20-1, the J gene TRBJ2-1; D is perhaps TRBD1 or TRBD2 (5 bases each). V lost 3 bases to trimming and J lost 4 bases, with 13 bases between them. CDR1 and CDR2 (germline): DFQATT, SNEGSKA (reference sequence). The CDR3 is made up of 14 amino acids. The CDR3 sequence: CSASLEWGYNEQFF. DNA for the CDR3: TGCAGTGCTAGTTTGGAGTGGGGGTACAATGAGCAGTTCTTC.